Shown below are 5 T cell receptor beta chains from a single sample sequenced in a study of T cells in localized non-small cell lung cancer. Assay used: immunoSEQ multiplex PCR; TCRdb lists only in-frame clones, some missing. This sample has about 59,000 clones; approximately 90% occur once, and the top ten carry 22%. Sequenced material: peripheral blood, taken before any cancer treatment. These TCRs come from a man aged 40 to 69 with stage I squamous cell lung carcinoma.

The chain carries TRBV5-4 and TRBJ1-4, with 9 nucleotides matching TRBD1. Trimming took 5 bases from V and 8 from J; bases not matched to a gene: 10. Per the germline V gene, CDR1 is SGHNT and CDR2 is YYREEE (reference sequence). The CDR3 runs 15 residues. Written as DNA, the CDR3 is TGTGCCAGCAGTTCCGGGACAGGGTCGCAAGAAAAACTGTTTTTT. This codes for CASSSGTGSQEKLFF.

The CDR3 is CASSARTGDQETQYF. Written as DNA, the CDR3 is TGTGCCAGCAGCGCCCGGACAGGGGATCAAGAGACCCAGTACTTC. The V gene is TRBV7-3, the J gene TRBJ2-5; 9 positions agree with TRBD1. CDR1 SGHTA and CDR2 FQGTGA come from the germline V gene. CDR3 length: 15 amino acids. The ends lost 5 bases at V and 2 bases at J; junction bases unmatched: 6.

This clone came up once. This chain links TRBV4-1 with TRBJ2-3; D may be TRBD1 (6 bases). Trimming took 3 bases from V and 2 from J, leaving 21 bases between them. Germline CDR1 MGHRA, CDR2 YSYEKL. CDR3 length: 18 residues. The CDR3, as DNA: TGCGCCAGCAGCCAGCCTAGGGGGTACTCCCGGGACACAGATACGCAGTATTTT. Amino acids: CASSQPRGYSRDTDTQYF.

The rearrangement uses TRBV15 and TRBJ2-6; TRBD2 is a possible D gene (7 bases). Trimming stripped 1 base from V and 2 bases from J, with 9 bases between. The germline V gene has CDR1 LNHNV and CDR2 YYDKDF (reference sequence). This CDR3 comprises 16 residues. CDR3 region: CATSRGEGAGANVLTF. The CDR3, as DNA: TGTGCCACCAGCAGAGGGGAGGGGGCTGGGGCCAACGTCCTGACTTTC.

The rearrangement joins TRBV30 to TRBJ2-5; no clear D gene. Trimming left V 5 bases short and J 7 bases short, with 17 bases between. Germline V gene data show CDR1 as GTSNPN and CDR2 as SVGIG (reference sequence). This CDR3 is built from 13 residues. DNA for the CDR3: TGTGCCTGGCAGCCTTCGTCGCGAGGGACCCAGTACTTC. Translating it yields CAWQPSSRGTQYF.